One T cell receptor beta chain is described in this entry. V shed 5 bases and J shed 6 bases, with 14 bases lying between them. Germline V gene sequence: CDR1 PRHDT, CDR2 FYEKMQ (reference sequence). The CDR3 is made up of 13 amino acids. This sample was included in a study of blood T cell repertoires in COVID-19. The repertoire was sequenced with immunoSEQ multiplex PCR; TCRdb's copy has only in-frame clones and lacks some. Of 55,000 to 80,000 clones detected, around four fifths appear once; the ten largest clones hold roughly 6.7%. The chain uses TRBV13 and TRBJ2-7, with D possibly matching TRBD2 (6 bases). The receptor was isolated from a human donor in a cohort sampled during active COVID-19. Sequences were obtained from peripheral blood. The CDR3 DNA follows: TGTGCCAGCAGCCGCCAGATCGGGGGCGAGCAGTACTTC. Its translation: CASSRQIGGEQYF.